This TCR beta chain stems from a study of blood T cells in healthy people across ages. At the level of the study: When template switching was applied, about one barcoded beta molecule was captured per two T cells. Findings and caveats of the study: Measured against age, TCR beta diversity per million T cells decreased in a roughly linear manner.

Primers used in a second PCR of about 6 to 11 cycles were a sample-barcoded 5' primer and a J-beta primer mix. A template-switch adaptor with 12 random nucleotides tagged each cDNA molecule. MiXCR, run by TCRdb on the 5' RACE reads, gives a single entry per CDR3 protein. The data hold some 1.5 million distinct CDR3 sequences, with approximately 42% observed a single time. Total RNA amounts of at least 5.5 micrograms were extracted per sample. Germline values: CDR1 LGHNA, CDR2 YSLEER. The V gene lost 1 base and the J gene lost 0 bases, with 8 bases spanning the gap. The CDR3 totals 15 residues. Note on this clonotype: Its antigen is currently unknown.

This clonotype was obtained from a woman aged 18 to 35 in good health. The gene calls are TRBV4-3 and TRBJ2-3; D call uncertain. The sequenced sample consisted of blood. The chain's CDR3 is CASSQAEKSTDTQYF. DNA for the CDR3: TGCGCCAGCAGCCAAGCTGAGAAAAGCACAGATACGCAGTATTTT.